Listed below are T cell receptor beta chains from one sample, sequenced in a study of T cells after yellow fever vaccination. Each CDR3 protein gets one entry after TCRdb re-called the 5' RACE reads with MiXCR. This table has approximately 350,000 distinct CDR3 sequences, around 10% appearing once. The sample was PBMCs, taken on the day of the first yellow fever vaccination. The source is a man aged 18 to 30 who received the YFV17D yellow fever vaccine. Each CDR3 is given without its conserved first and last residue.

TRBJ1-1 | TRBV11-2 | ASSLGPPSTEAF
TRBJ2-1 | TRBV7-2 | ASSPRSFSWDEQF
TRBJ2-3 | TRBV24-1 | ATSDPSGGLTDTQY
TRBJ1-6 | TRBV14 | ASSQVSGPSPLH
TRBJ1-2 | TRBV9 | ASSVSRTGTLYGYT
TRBJ2-3 | TRBV7-8 | ASSLSTGGEDTQY
TRBJ2-2 | TRBV6-2/TRBV6-3 | ASNGTSSDTGELF
TRBJ1-6 | TRBV5-5 | ASSPGAGVNSPLH
TRBJ1-3 | TRBV7-2 | ASSLMTVSGNTIY
TRBJ1-1 | TRBV27 | ASSSPGPNTEAF
TRBJ1-1 | TRBV30 | AWSVRAHRWGTGDMNTEAF
TRBJ2-1 | TRBV4-3 | ASSQVDDAYNEQF
TRBJ2-3 | TRBV7-3 | ASSPVAGGTDTQY
TRBJ2-1 | TRBV21-1 | ASSNLVSGGQCAYNEQF